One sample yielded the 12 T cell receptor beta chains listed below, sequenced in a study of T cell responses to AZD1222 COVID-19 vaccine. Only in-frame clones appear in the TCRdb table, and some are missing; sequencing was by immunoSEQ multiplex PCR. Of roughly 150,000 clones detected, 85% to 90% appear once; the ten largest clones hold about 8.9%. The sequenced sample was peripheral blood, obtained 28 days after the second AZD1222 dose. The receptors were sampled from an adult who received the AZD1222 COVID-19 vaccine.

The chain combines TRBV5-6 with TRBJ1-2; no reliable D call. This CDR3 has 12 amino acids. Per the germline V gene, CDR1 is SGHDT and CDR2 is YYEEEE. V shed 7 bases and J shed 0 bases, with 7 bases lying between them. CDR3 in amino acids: CASRGSNYGYTF. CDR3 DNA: TGTGCCAGCCGAGGATCTAACTATGGCTACACCTTC.

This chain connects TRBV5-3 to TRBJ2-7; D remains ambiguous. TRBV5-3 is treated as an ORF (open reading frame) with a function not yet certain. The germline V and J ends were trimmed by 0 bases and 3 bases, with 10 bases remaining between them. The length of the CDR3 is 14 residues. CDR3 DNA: TGTGCCAGAAGCTTGGGTGGGATTAGCTACGAGCAGTACTTC. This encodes CARSLGGISYEQYF.

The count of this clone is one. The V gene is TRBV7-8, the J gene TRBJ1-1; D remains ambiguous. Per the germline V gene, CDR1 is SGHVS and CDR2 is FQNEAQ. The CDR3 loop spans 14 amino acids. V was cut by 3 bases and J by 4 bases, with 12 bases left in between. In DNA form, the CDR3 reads TGTGCCAGCAGCTTGGTTTCGGGGTCCACTGAAGCTTTCTTT. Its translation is CASSLVSGSTEAFF.

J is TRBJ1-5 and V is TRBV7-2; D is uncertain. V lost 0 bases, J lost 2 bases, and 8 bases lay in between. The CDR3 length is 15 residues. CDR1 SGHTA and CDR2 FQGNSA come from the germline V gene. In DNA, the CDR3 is TGTGCCAGCAGCTTAGCAGGCATTGGCAATCAGCCCCAGCATTTT. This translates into CASSLAGIGNQPQHF.

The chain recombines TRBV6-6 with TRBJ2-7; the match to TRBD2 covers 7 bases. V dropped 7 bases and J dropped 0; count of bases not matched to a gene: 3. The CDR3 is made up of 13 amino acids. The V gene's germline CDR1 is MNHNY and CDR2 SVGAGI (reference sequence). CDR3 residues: CASTRGSSYEQYF. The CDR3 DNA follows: TGTGCCAGCACCCGCGGGAGCTCCTACGAGCAGTACTTC.

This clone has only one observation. The CDR3 spells CASSPQGLYNSPLHF. The CDR3 DNA sequence: TGTGCCAGCTCACCACAGGGGTTGTATAATTCACCCCTCCACTTT. V is TRBV18 and J is TRBJ1-6, with TRBD1 as a possible D gene (5 bases). Between the trimmed V and J ends, which lost 1 base and 4 bases, there was a span of 8 bases. The germline V gene encodes CDR1 KGHSH and CDR2 LQKENI. The CDR3 loop spans 15 amino acids.

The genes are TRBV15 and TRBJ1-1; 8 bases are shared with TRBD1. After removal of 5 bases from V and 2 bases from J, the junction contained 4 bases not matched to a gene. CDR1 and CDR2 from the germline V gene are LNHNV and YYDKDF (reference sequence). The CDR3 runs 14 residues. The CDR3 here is CATSQGQGNTEAFF. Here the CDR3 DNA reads TGTGCCACCAGCCAAGGACAGGGAAACACTGAAGCTTTCTTT. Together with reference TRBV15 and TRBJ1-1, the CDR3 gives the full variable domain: DAMVIQNPRYQVTQFGKPVTLSCSQTLNHNVMYWYQQKSSQAPKLLFHYYDKDFNNEADTPDNFQSRRPNTSFCFLDIRSPGLGDTAMYLCATSQGQGNTEAFFGQGTRLTVV.

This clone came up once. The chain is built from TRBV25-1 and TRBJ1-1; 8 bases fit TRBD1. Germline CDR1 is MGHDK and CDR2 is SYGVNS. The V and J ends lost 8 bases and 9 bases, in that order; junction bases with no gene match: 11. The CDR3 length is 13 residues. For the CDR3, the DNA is TGTGCCAGCCTAGTAGCTGGGACAGGCAAAGCTTTCTTT. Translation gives CASLVAGTGKAFF.

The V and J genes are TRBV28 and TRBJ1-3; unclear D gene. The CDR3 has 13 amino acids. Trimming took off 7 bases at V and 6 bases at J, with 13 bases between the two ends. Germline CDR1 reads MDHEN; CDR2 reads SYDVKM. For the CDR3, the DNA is TGTGCCAGCAAAGAGAGACAATCAAACACCATATATTTT. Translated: CASKERQSNTIYF.

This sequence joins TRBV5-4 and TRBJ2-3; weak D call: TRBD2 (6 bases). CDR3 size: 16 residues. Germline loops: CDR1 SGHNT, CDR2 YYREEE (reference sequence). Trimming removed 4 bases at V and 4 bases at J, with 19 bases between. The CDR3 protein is CASSKSELTGADTQYF. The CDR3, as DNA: TGTGCCAGCAGCAAGTCGGAGCTTACGGGGGCAGATACGCAGTATTTT.

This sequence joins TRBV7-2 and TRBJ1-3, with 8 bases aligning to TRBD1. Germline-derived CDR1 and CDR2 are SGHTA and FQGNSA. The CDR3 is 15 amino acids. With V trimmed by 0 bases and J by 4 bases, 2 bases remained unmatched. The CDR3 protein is CASSLAQGAGNTIYF. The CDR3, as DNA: TGTGCCAGCAGCTTAGCGCAGGGGGCCGGAAACACCATATATTTT.

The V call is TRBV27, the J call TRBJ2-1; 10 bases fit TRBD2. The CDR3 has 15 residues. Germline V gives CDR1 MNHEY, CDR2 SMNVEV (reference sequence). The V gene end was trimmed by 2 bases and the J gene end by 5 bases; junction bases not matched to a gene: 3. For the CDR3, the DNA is TGTGCCAGCAGTTTAGGACTAGCGGCTAACAATGAGCAGTTCTTC. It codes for CASSLGLAANNEQFF.